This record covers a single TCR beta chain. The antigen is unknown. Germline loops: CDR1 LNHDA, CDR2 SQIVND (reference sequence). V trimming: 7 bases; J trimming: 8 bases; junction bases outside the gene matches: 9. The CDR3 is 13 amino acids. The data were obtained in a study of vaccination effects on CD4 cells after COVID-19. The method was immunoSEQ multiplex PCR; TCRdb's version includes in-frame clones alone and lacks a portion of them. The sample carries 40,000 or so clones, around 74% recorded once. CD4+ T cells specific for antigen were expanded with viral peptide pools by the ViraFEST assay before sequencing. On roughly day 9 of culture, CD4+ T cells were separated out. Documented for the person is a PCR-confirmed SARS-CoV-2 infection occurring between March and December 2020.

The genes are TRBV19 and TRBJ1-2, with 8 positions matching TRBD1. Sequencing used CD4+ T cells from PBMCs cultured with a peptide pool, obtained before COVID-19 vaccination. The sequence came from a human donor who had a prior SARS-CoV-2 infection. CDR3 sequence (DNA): TGTGCCAGTAATGAGGACAGGGACCGGGGCTACACCTTC. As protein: CASNEDRDRGYTF.